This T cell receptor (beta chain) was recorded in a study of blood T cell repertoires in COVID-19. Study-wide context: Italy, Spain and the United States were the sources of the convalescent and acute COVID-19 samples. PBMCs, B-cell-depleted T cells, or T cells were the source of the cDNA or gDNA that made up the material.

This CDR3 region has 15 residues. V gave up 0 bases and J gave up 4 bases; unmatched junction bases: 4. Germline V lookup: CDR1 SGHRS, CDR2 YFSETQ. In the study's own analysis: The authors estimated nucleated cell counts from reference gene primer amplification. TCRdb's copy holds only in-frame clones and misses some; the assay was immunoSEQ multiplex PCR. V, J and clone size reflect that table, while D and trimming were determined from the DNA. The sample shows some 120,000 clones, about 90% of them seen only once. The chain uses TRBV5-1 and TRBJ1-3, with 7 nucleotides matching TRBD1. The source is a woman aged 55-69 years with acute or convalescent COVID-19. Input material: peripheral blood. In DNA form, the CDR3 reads TGCGCCAGCAGCTTGGTGACAGGGAAGGGAAACACCATATATTTT. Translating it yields CASSLVTGKGNTIYF.